These T cell receptor beta chains were read from a single sample in a study of cytomegalovirus exposure and HLA in healthy donors. TCRdb's copy holds only in-frame clones and misses some; the assay was immunoSEQ multiplex PCR. The sample consists of about 160,000 clones, 65% to 85% of them appearing once. Material for sequencing was PBMCs. The receptors were gathered from a man between 35 and 55 years old in good health and CMV-seropositive. CDR3s include the opening cysteine and the closing phenylalanine or tryptophan. The order of the fields is D gene, clone size, V gene, J gene, CDR3 DNA, CDR3 protein. A D gene is named only where the DNA matches it firmly. Size is omitted from some rows. Given values are once, few, many or a class for expanded clones.

TRBD2	-	TRBV10-3	TRBJ2-3	TGTGCCACCAAAAGCGGGGACACAGATACGCAGTATTTT	CATKSGDTDTQYF
-	-	TRBV7-9	TRBJ2-1	TGTGCCAGCAGCTTATTAACCGGGAGAGGCGATGAGCAGTTCTTC	CASSLLTGRGDEQFF
-	few	TRBV19	TRBJ1-4	TGTGCCAGTATTGCGGGGTTCTCCGGAAAACTGTTTTTT	CASIAGFSGKLFF
TRBD1	-	TRBV10-3	TRBJ2-1	TGTGCCATCAGTGGAAATGACAGGGGCTACAATGAGCAGTTCTTC	CAISGNDRGYNEQFF
TRBD1	-	TRBV18	TRBJ1-6	TGTGCCAGCTCGCCCTTTGCGGGACAGGGCGAAATGGGCTCACCCCTCCACTTT	CASSPFAGQGEMGSPLHF
TRBD2	-	TRBV6-6	TRBJ2-2	TGTGCCAGCAATGGGGCGGGGGGGCCTGCCGGGGAGCTGTTTTTT	CASNGAGGPAGELFF
-	-	TRBV4-2	TRBJ2-5	TGTGCCAGCGGTACGGAGGGTGTGGGTATGTACCAAGAGACCCAGTACTTC	CASGTEGVGMYQETQYF
-	-	TRBV5-1	TRBJ1-4	TGCGCCAGCAGCTTCCAGGGATCTAATGAAAAACTGTTTTTT	CASSFQGSNEKLFF
TRBD1	-	TRBV9	TRBJ1-2	TGTGCCAGCAGCTCTCCTAGAGGGACAGGCAGAGACTATGGCTACACCTTC	CASSSPRGTGRDYGYTF
-	once	TRBV7-3	TRBJ2-7	TGTGCCAGCAGCTCATTTTTGGGCGCCGAGCAGTACTTC	CASSSFLGAEQYF
-	-	TRBV7-2	TRBJ1-2	TGTGCCAGCAGCGTTACTTTACCAAGAGGCTACACCTTC	CASSVTLPRGYTF
TRBD2	-	TRBV5-1	TRBJ2-7	TGCGCCAGCAGCTTGGGGCTAGCGGGGGGCTGGACCTACGAGCAGTACTTC	CASSLGLAGGWTYEQYF
-	-	TRBV7-2	TRBJ2-5	TGTGCCAGCAGCCCTGGCCTCCTGCGGGGAGAGACCCAGTACTTC	CASSPGLLRGETQYF
TRBD2	-	TRBV10-3	TRBJ2-7	TGTGCCATCAGCGGGACTAGCGGCCACTACGAGCAGTACTTC	CAISGTSGHYEQYF
TRBD1	-	TRBV5-1	TRBJ2-7	TGCGCCAGCAGCTTGGAAACAGGGGGCAAGGGCTACGAGCAGTACTTC	CASSLETGGKGYEQYF
-	-	TRBV7-3	TRBJ2-7	TGTGCCAGCAGCTTAAAACAGGTGGGGATGGCACCGACTCGCTCCTACGAGCAGTACTTC	CASSLKQVGMAPTRSYEQYF
TRBD2	-	TRBV5-1	TRBJ2-3	TGCGCCAGCACGATGGGGGGGGACCGCACAGATACGCAGTATTTT	CASTMGGDRTDTQYF
TRBD1	-	TRBV7-9	TRBJ1-1	TGTGCCAGCAGCCGAGGACAGGGCACTGAAGCTTTCTTT	CASSRGQGTEAFF
TRBD2	few	TRBV19	TRBJ2-5	TGTGCCAGTAGTATAGATCTATCCGGGGGGGCCTTGGAGACCCAGTACTTC	CASSIDLSGGALETQYF
-	-	TRBV25-1	TRBJ2-1	TGTGCCAGCAGTGGAGTTGGGGCTCGCGGTGAGCAGTTCTTC	CASSGVGARGEQFF